This T cell receptor (beta chain) was captured by sequencing in a study of T cells in pancreatic ductal adenocarcinoma (dated by TCRdb to the late 2010s). In terms of the full investigation: The work assessed suppressive cells as well as CD8+ T cells infiltrating resected pancreatic ductal adenocarcinoma, measuring their numbers, locations, and properties, in order to shed light on the adaptive T-cell response that occurs naturally.

General conclusions and limits of the study: T-cell clonality did not differ significantly between tumor and blood, with mean clonality about 0.1 in tumors and roughly 0.072 in blood. Because inoperable disease is present at presentation in most pancreatic cancer patients, the resected cohort was biased toward the minority with early-stage disease. Tumor versus blood clonality comparisons may be biased because tumors are enriched in CD45RO+ effector rather than naive T cells, biasing toward lower diversity. Compared with tumor samples, blood samples had more total productive templates and around 8-fold more unique clonotypes.

Details on this clone: Its antigen is not yet known. No much larger clonotype is one base removed from it; base qualities were not supplied.

The pancreatic ductal adenocarcinoma patients who were selected had gone through surgery without receiving any neoadjuvant therapy. After peripheral blood was drawn into heparin tubes, PBMCs were separated on a histopaque density gradient and then cryopreserved in roughly 10% DMSO. Genomic DNA was extracted from six or seven PBMC and under 10 flash-frozen tumor specimens using the DNeasy Blood and Tissue Kit with Proteinase K and RNase treatment. The immunoSEQ hsTCRB kit was used to amplify TCR beta CDR3 regions from genomic DNA. An Illumina HiSeq system was used for high-throughput TRB CDR3 sequencing. The source study handled its data this way. The immunoSEQ software was used to analyze the sequencing reads, and any nonproductive sequences containing premature stops or frame-shifts were left out. Clonality of the repertoire was calculated as one minus Shannon entropy normalized by log2 of the number of unique productive sequences. As stored in TCRdb, this immuneACCESS dataset retains in-frame rearrangements with V and J assigned. A fraction of the clones does not appear; measured against another copy, unresolved V genes explain less than half of the discrepancy, and the remainder lacks a known reason. V and J calls and clone size are given by that table; D and trimming were obtained from the DNA. The sample data list about 100,000 clones, and around 96% of these were observed just once. The ten biggest clones cover less than 4% of the sample.

Trimming removed 4 bases from V and 2 bases from J; the gene matches leave 10 bases unexplained. The cysteine opens and the phenylalanine closes a CDR3 of 16 amino acids. Just CDR3 DNA is preserved here, 48 bases in frame from base 1. CDR1 and CDR2, looked up from the germline V gene, are KGHSH and LQKENI. This chain is built from TRBV18 and TRBJ2-5, with 7 bases in between that match TRBD1. The TCR sequence derives from a human donor with pancreatic ductal adenocarcinoma. The sample comprised PBMCs. The sequenced DNA: TGTGCCAGCTCACGCTACTTGAGGGACAGTCAAGAGACCCAGTACTTC. Translated, this gives CASSRYLRDSQETQYF.